This TCR beta chain was sequenced for a study of cytomegalovirus exposure and HLA in healthy donors. Study-level results: Sequence variants that were highly shared formed a cluster that was likely a sequencing artifact.

The length of the CDR3 is 18 residues. Per germline, CDR1 MNHEY and CDR2 SMNVEV (reference sequence). V lost 0 bases and J 6 bases, leaving 21 bases between the germline ends. As concerns this clone: Its antigen is unidentified.

Researchers ran the PCR with 60 Vbeta and 13 Jbeta primers. Generated by immunoSEQ multiplex PCR, the TCRdb table keeps only in-frame clones and is missing some. The specimen's table records around 130,000 clones. The J gene is TRBJ1-3, the V gene TRBV27; D is uncertain. Material: PBMCs. This TCR was sampled from a woman in her thirties or forties in good health and CMV-seronegative. The DNA of the CDR3 is TGTGCCAGCAGTTTATCTGCCACGCGGGCCGCCGGCCCAAACACCATATATTTT. This codes for CASSLSATRAAGPNTIYF.